The 22 T cell receptor beta chains reported below all come from one sample, sequenced in a study of early T cells in non-severe SARS-CoV-2 infection (dated by TCRdb to 2020 to 2022). Receptor amplification or capture employed 5' RACE. The sequencer was a NextSeq 500. In TCRdb, the public reads were trimmed at Q25 with fastp and aligned with MiXCR, with productive beta chains retained. Entries are consolidated by CDR3 protein sequence, retaining the most common genes and DNA. The sample table lists about 83,000 distinct CDR3 sequences, roughly 10% of them with a count of one. The leading ten clones occupy roughly 8% of the sample. This sample comprised whole blood, obtained at baseline. These receptors originate from an adult who was a healthcare worker with PCR-confirmed SARS-CoV-2 infection or an uninfected control (not recorded which).

The gene calls are TRBV6-6 and TRBJ2-6; D might be TRBD1 (6 bases). This CDR3 spans 16 amino acids. The germline V gene encodes CDR1 MNHNY and CDR2 SVGAGI (reference sequence). Trimming stripped 2 bases from V and 1 base from J, with 9 bases between. The CDR3 protein is CASSYDQGSGANVLTF. In DNA form, the CDR3 reads TGTGCCAGCAGTTACGATCAGGGGTCTGGGGCCAACGTCCTGACTTTC.

This clonotype was observed a handful of times. This rearrangement joins TRBV3-1 to TRBJ2-3; possible D gene TRBD2, 6 bases. The CDR3 consists of 18 residues. From germline, CDR1 is LGHDT and CDR2 YNNKEL (reference sequence). V dropped 3 bases and J dropped 1 base, with 20 bases sitting between them. The CDR3 here is CASSHHPGLRGRTDTQYF. CDR3 DNA: TGTGCCAGCAGCCACCATCCGGGACTTCGAGGCCGCACAGATACGCAGTATTTT.

The chain couples TRBV20-1 to TRBJ2-5, with 7 bases lining up with TRBD2. The J segment lost 9 bases and the V segment lost 3 bases, leaving 16 bases of the junction unmatched. The V gene's germline CDR1 is DFQATT and CDR2 SNEGSKA (reference sequence). The CDR3 contains 15 residues. The CDR3 is CSARELTSRVASQYF. The CDR3 coding sequence is TGCAGTGCTAGGGAATTGACTAGCCGGGTAGCGTCCCAGTACTTC.

The genes are TRBV3-1 and TRBJ2-7, with a tentative D call TRBD2 (6 bases). The CDR3 loop spans 14 amino acids. Germline CDR1 and CDR2: LGHDT and YNNKEL (reference sequence). The V gene lost 2 bases and the J gene lost 9 bases, with 17 bases spanning the gap. The CDR3 loop reads CASSQRAHSGGQYF. Written as DNA, the CDR3 is TGTGCCAGCAGCCAACGGGCACATTCCGGGGGGCAGTACTTC.

This clonotype showed up just a few times. The V call is TRBV6-1, the J call TRBJ1-2; 12 positions match TRBD1. The CDR3 loop spans 14 amino acids. The germline CDR1 and CDR2 sequences are MNHNS and SASEGT. Trimming took 7 bases from V and 8 from J; bases not matched to a gene: 8. DNA of the CDR3: TGTGCCAGCACCCTGGGACAGGGGGCGCGAGGCTACACCTTC. This encodes CASTLGQGARGYTF.

The chain combines TRBV2 with TRBJ2-7; no clear D gene. Germline V gene sequence: CDR1 SNHLY, CDR2 FYNNEI. Trimming shortened V by 6 bases and J by 1 base, and 4 bases separated the two germline ends. The CDR3 is 11 residues long. The CDR3, as DNA: TGTGCCAGCAGGGAGTCCTACGAGCAGTACTTC. This codes for CASRESYEQYF.

This clonotype showed up just a few times. The rearrangement uses TRBV28 and TRBJ2-6, with 10 bases that match TRBD2. CDR3 length: 17 residues. Germline CDR1 is MDHEN and CDR2 is SYDVKM. V lost 6 bases, J lost 0 bases, and 5 bases stayed unmatched. The CDR3 coding sequence is TGTGCCAGCAGCGCTAGCGGGAGCGCCTCTGGGGCCAACGTCCTGACTTTC. This sequence encodes CASSASGSASGANVLTF.

This chain links TRBV10-1 with TRBJ2-1, with 9 nucleotides matching TRBD2. Per germline, CDR1 WNHNN and CDR2 SYGVQD (reference sequence). The CDR3 runs 15 residues. J gave up 6 bases and V 3 bases, and 6 bases lay outside the gene matches. CDR3 bases: TGCGCCAGCAGTGATGAGGGACTAGCAGCCAATGAGCAGTTCTTC. Encoded protein: CASSDEGLAANEQFF.

This sequence joins TRBV5-4 and TRBJ2-7, with 10 bases aligning to TRBD2. J was trimmed by 2 bases and V by 3 bases; bases with no gene match: 8. Germline V gene data show CDR1 as SGHNT and CDR2 as YYREEE (reference sequence). The CDR3 length is 16 residues. The CDR3 DNA sequence: TGTGCCAGCAGCTCGGGACTAGCGAATGCGCCCTACGAGCAGTACTTC. Protein product: CASSSGLANAPYEQYF. The full variable domain, completed using reference TRBV5-4 and TRBJ2-7, is ETGVTQSPTHLIKTRGQQVTLRCSSQSGHNTVSWYQQALGQGPQFIFQYYREEENGRGNFPPRFSGLQFPNYSSELNVNALELDDSALYLCASSSGLANAPYEQYFGPGTRLTVT.

This clonotype occurred many times. The chain links TRBV7-9 to TRBJ1-6, with a tentative D call TRBD1 (6 bases). Germline CDR1 is SEHNR and CDR2 is FQNEAQ (reference sequence). The CDR3 runs to 17 residues. Trimming pared 5 bases from V and 3 bases from J, leaving 17 bases between. The CDR3 reads CASSRDAGQHYNSPLHF. For the CDR3, the DNA is TGTGCCAGCAGCAGAGATGCTGGACAGCACTATAATTCACCCCTCCACTTT.

This clonotype was seen a handful of times. The chain joins TRBV29-1 to TRBJ1-3, with D tentatively TRBD1 (5 bases). CDR1 is SQVTM and CDR2 is ANQGSEA in the germline V gene. This CDR3 has 14 residues. The V and J ends lost 6 bases and 4 bases respectively, with 16 bases between them. The CDR3 nucleotides are TGCAGCGTGGGGACGGGAGACGCGGGAAACACCATATATTTT. Residues: CSVGTGDAGNTIYF.

At least ten counts were recorded for this clonotype. The chain joins TRBV7-6 to TRBJ2-3; D is possibly TRBD1 (5 bases). Germline V gene data show CDR1 as SGHVS and CDR2 as FNYEAQ. Trimming took 1 base from V and 2 from J, leaving 10 bases between them. This CDR3 has 15 residues. For the CDR3, the DNA is TGTGCCAGCAGCTTAGGGGGCCAACTCACAGATACGCAGTATTTT. Protein product: CASSLGGQLTDTQYF.

The sample holds a few counts of this clonotype. The V call is TRBV6-5, the J call TRBJ2-1, with D perhaps matching TRBD1 (5 bases). Germline CDR1 reads MNHEY; CDR2 reads SVGAGI. The CDR3 runs to 12 residues. Trimming left V 6 bases short and J 10 bases short, with 13 bases between. The CDR3 DNA reads TGTGCCAGCAGCCATGCAGGGTGGGAGCAGTTCTTC. It translates to CASSHAGWEQFF.

The chain recombines TRBV7-9 with TRBJ2-7, with 7 bases aligning to TRBD2. V lost 3 bases to trimming and J lost 4 bases; unmatched junction nucleotides: 9. Per the germline V gene, CDR1 is SEHNR and CDR2 is FQNEAQ (reference sequence). CDR3 length: 15 residues. CDR3 protein: CASSFEREGRYEQYF. CDR3 nucleotides: TGTGCCAGCAGCTTCGAAAGGGAGGGCCGTTACGAGCAGTACTTC.

This clonotype was recorded at least ten times. This sequence joins TRBV6-1 and TRBJ2-7; 10 bases are a match to TRBD1. Trimming took 11 bases from V and 4 from J; bases not matched to a gene: 8. The germline V gene encodes CDR1 MNHNS and CDR2 SASEGT. The CDR3 covers 13 residues. The CDR3 here is CAASGTGVYEQYF. For the CDR3, the DNA is TGTGCCGCCTCCGGGACAGGGGTATACGAGCAGTACTTC.

The table lists this clonotype with many counts. The chain carries TRBV11-2 and TRBJ2-4; 7 bases align to TRBD1. The CDR3 spans 12 residues. CDR1 and CDR2 (germline): SGHAT, FQNNGV. V lost 7 bases to trimming and J lost 8 bases; unmatched junction nucleotides: 5. Written as DNA, the CDR3 is TGTGCCAGCAAGGGGGCGTTATACATTCAGTACTTC. Its translation is CASKGALYIQYF.

This clonotype occurred a few times. The genes are TRBV7-7 and TRBJ2-3; perhaps TRBD1 as D (7 bases). This CDR3 is built from 14 residues. V was pared by 5 bases and J by 2 bases, with 11 bases between. CDR1 SSHAT and CDR2 FNYEAQ come from the germline V gene (reference sequence). The DNA of the CDR3 is TGTGCCAGCAGCGGCGGGACAGCCACAGATACGCAGTATTTT. It yields the protein CASSGGTATDTQYF. The whole variable domain, filled in from reference TRBV7-7 and TRBJ2-3, reads GAGVSQSPRYKVTKRGQDVTLRCDPISSHATLYWYQQALGQGPEFLTYFNYEAQPDKSGLPSDRFSAERPEGSISTLTIQRTEQRDSAMYRCASSGGTATDTQYFGPGTRLTVL.

V gene TRBV6-5 combines with J gene TRBJ2-3; D is undetermined. The CDR3 runs to 13 residues. Trimming took off 1 base at V and 9 bases at J, with 11 bases between the two ends. Germline CDR1 and CDR2: MNHEY and SVGAGI. CDR3 nucleotide sequence: TGTGCCAGCAGTTACTTGGCCGAAAGCACGCAGTATTTT. It specifies CASSYLAESTQYF.

This clonotype was picked up a small number of times. The V and J genes are TRBV3-1 and TRBJ1-2; 7 bases match TRBD1. The germline V gene has CDR1 LGHDT and CDR2 YNNKEL (reference sequence). This CDR3 is built from 14 residues. The V segment lost 5 bases and the J segment 4 bases; nucleotides outside the gene matches: 7. In DNA form, the CDR3 reads TGTGCCAGCAGCGAGACCAGGGGGGCCTATGGCTACACCTTC. Its protein is CASSETRGAYGYTF. The whole variable domain, filled in from reference TRBV3-1 and TRBJ1-2, reads DTAVSQTPKYLVTQMGNDKSIKCEQNLGHDTMYWYKQDSKKFLKIMFSYNNKELIINETVPNRFSPKSPDKAHLNLHINSLELGDSAVYFCASSETRGAYGYTFGSGTRLTVV.

This clonotype was detected a few times. This chain links TRBV28 with TRBJ2-7, with TRBD2 matching 7 bases. The CDR3 extends over 14 amino acids. The junction had 6 bases not matched to a gene; V was cut back by 7 bases and J by 0 bases. Per the germline V gene, CDR1 is MDHEN and CDR2 is SYDVKM. The CDR3 DNA reads TGTGCCAGCAACTCACTAGCGAACTCCTACGAGCAGTACTTC. Translating it yields CASNSLANSYEQYF.

This clonotype has just a few counts. This chain connects TRBV7-8 to TRBJ2-2, with D uncertain. Trimming cost V 3 bases and J 5 bases, with 7 bases left between them. This CDR3 contains 13 residues. The germline gives CDR1 SGHVS, CDR2 FQNEAQ. CDR3 region: CASSLLSTGELFF. The CDR3 DNA reads TGTGCCAGCAGCTTGTTATCGACCGGGGAGCTGTTTTTT.

The J gene is TRBJ2-7, the V gene TRBV7-6; TRBD2 agrees at 11 bases. V lost 5 bases to trimming and J lost 7 bases; unmatched junction nucleotides: 7. The CDR3 is 14 residues long. Germline assignment: CDR1 SGHVS and CDR2 FNYEAQ. The CDR3 protein is CASSRLAGFEEQYF. The CDR3 nucleotides are TGTGCCAGCAGCCGACTAGCGGGGTTCGAGGAGCAGTACTTC.